The rows below give T cell receptor beta chains drawn from one sample of a study of regulatory T cells in long-lasting Graves disease. TCRdb re-analysed the multiplex PCR reads in MiXCR, keeping a single row per CDR3 protein. The sample lists a few hundred thousand distinct CDR3 sequences, 18% occurring once. This sample was shared with a second study, whose subject was T cells in Graves' hyperthyroidism and ophthalmopathy.

Sequenced here: peripheral blood mononuclear cells (PBMCs), sampled at new diagnosis, from a patient treated with antithyroid drugs. The receptors were sampled from a woman younger than 45 with Graves disease. Each CDR3 is given with its conserved first and last residue.

j_gene: TRBJ2-5
v_gene: TRBV12-3/TRBV12-4
CDR3aa: CASSFRGEETQYF

j_gene: TRBJ2-1
v_gene: TRBV7-2
CDR3aa: CASRRTSGTNEQFF

j_gene: TRBJ1-5
v_gene: TRBV2
CDR3aa: CASSQAAGNNQPQHF

j_gene: TRBJ1-1
v_gene: TRBV6-2/TRBV6-3
CDR3aa: CASSRTGGYNTEAFF

j_gene: TRBJ1-2
v_gene: TRBV2
CDR3aa: CASSEMTGGYGYTF

j_gene: TRBJ2-7
v_gene: TRBV27
CDR3aa: CASSRGRGRYEQYF

j_gene: TRBJ2-7
v_gene: TRBV7-9
CDR3aa: CASVRDAGPYEQYF

j_gene: TRBJ2-1
v_gene: TRBV27
CDR3aa: CASSLSAGQGPNEQFF

j_gene: TRBJ2-7
v_gene: TRBV10-3
CDR3aa: CAISEGTSGYEQYF

j_gene: TRBJ2-3
v_gene: TRBV24-1
CDR3aa: CATSPSRQGETDTQYF

j_gene: TRBJ1-3
v_gene: TRBV12-3/TRBV12-4
CDR3aa: CASRQSAGNTIYF

j_gene: TRBJ2-5
v_gene: TRBV3-1
CDR3aa: CASSRIFEGAQTQYF

j_gene: TRBJ1-2
v_gene: TRBV5-1
CDR3aa: CASSPGGTYGYTF

j_gene: TRBJ1-6
v_gene: TRBV7-9
CDR3aa: CASNSPLHF

j_gene: TRBJ2-6
v_gene: TRBV7-9
CDR3aa: CASSLSLSGANVLTF

j_gene: TRBJ2-5
v_gene: TRBV3-1
CDR3aa: CASSQATGAQETQYF

j_gene: TRBJ2-2
v_gene: TRBV3-1
CDR3aa: CASSQELLRELFF

j_gene: TRBJ2-2
v_gene: TRBV19
CDR3aa: CASIRGDNTGELFF

j_gene: TRBJ1-3
v_gene: TRBV19
CDR3aa: CASSIGSRGGNTIYF

j_gene: TRBJ2-1
v_gene: TRBV9
CDR3aa: CASSTGGPGNEQFF

j_gene: TRBJ2-5
v_gene: TRBV20-1
CDR3aa: CSAWGGVQETQYF

j_gene: -
v_gene: TRBV20-1
CDR3aa: CSAKPGQGKEDEQYF

j_gene: TRBJ1-5
v_gene: TRBV11-2
CDR3aa: CASSLVSNQPQHF

j_gene: TRBJ1-2
v_gene: TRBV19
CDR3aa: CASSITGRTFSYTF

j_gene: TRBJ2-5
v_gene: TRBV9
CDR3aa: CASSAHREYQETQYF

j_gene: TRBJ2-3
v_gene: TRBV7-2
CDR3aa: CASSLALSADTQYF

j_gene: TRBJ2-5
v_gene: TRBV29-1
CDR3aa: CSADRAETQYF

j_gene: TRBJ2-1
v_gene: TRBV7-2
CDR3aa: CASSPLAGVDEQFF

j_gene: TRBJ1-2
v_gene: TRBV20-1
CDR3aa: CSATRDGSNYGYTF

j_gene: TRBJ2-2
v_gene: TRBV7-6
CDR3aa: CASSLVAAGQEYTGELFF

j_gene: TRBJ2-5
v_gene: TRBV5-6
CDR3aa: CASSLIRTGIRRETQYF

j_gene: TRBJ1-5
v_gene: TRBV20-1
CDR3aa: CSARVDRGGVSNQPQHF

j_gene: TRBJ2-1
v_gene: TRBV7-2
CDR3aa: CASSLGSGGVNEQFF

j_gene: TRBJ2-3
v_gene: TRBV3-1
CDR3aa: CASSLISGGAGDTQYF

j_gene: TRBJ2-2
v_gene: TRBV5-4
CDR3aa: CASSIDRLRNTGELFF

j_gene: TRBJ1-2
v_gene: TRBV7-2
CDR3aa: CASSLRQEGNYGYTF

j_gene: TRBJ1-1
v_gene: TRBV19
CDR3aa: CASSIDSGGYEAFF

j_gene: TRBJ2-1
v_gene: TRBV14
CDR3aa: CASSSRTVNNEQFF

j_gene: TRBJ1-5
v_gene: TRBV6-1
CDR3aa: CASSEGHPANNQPQHF

j_gene: TRBJ1-2
v_gene: TRBV18
CDR3aa: CASSLQQVSTNYGYTF

j_gene: TRBJ1-6
v_gene: TRBV2
CDR3aa: CASSEIVGKMGSPLRF

j_gene: TRBJ2-7
v_gene: TRBV6-1
CDR3aa: CASSDRTGYEQYF

j_gene: TRBJ1-2
v_gene: TRBV2
CDR3aa: CASIDRGENYGYTF

j_gene: TRBJ1-2
v_gene: TRBV11-2
CDR3aa: CASSSQARRASNYGYTF

j_gene: TRBJ2-1
v_gene: TRBV7-9
CDR3aa: CASSLGGGNEQFF

j_gene: TRBJ1-5
v_gene: TRBV7-2
CDR3aa: CASSSPRGGVVQPQHF

j_gene: TRBJ2-7
v_gene: TRBV7-2
CDR3aa: CASSSGRGEQYF

j_gene: TRBJ1-2
v_gene: TRBV2
CDR3aa: CASRYRVNYGYTF

j_gene: TRBJ1-2
v_gene: TRBV4-2
CDR3aa: CASSQGQGEGGYTF

j_gene: TRBJ1-5
v_gene: TRBV20-1
CDR3aa: CSATTGDNQPQHF